The T cell receptor (beta chain) described here comes from a study of blood T cell repertoires in COVID-19. Generated by immunoSEQ multiplex PCR, the TCRdb table keeps only in-frame clones and is missing some. The table has about 180,000 clones, approximately 80% seen once. The clonotype was recovered from a woman in her 40s with COVID-19, enrolled during active disease. The specimen sequenced was peripheral blood.

The CDR3 DNA reads as TGCGCCAGCAGTGAGTCCGTGGGCCTTAGCGGCCCGACAGATACGCAGTATTTT. Translated: CASSESVGLSGPTDTQYF. The rearrangement links TRBV10-1 to TRBJ2-3, with D possibly matching TRBD2 (6 bases). The V end lost 0 bases, the J end lost 3 bases, and 19 bases lay between the germline ends. The CDR3 is made up of 18 amino acids. Per germline, CDR1 WNHNN and CDR2 SYGVQD (reference sequence).